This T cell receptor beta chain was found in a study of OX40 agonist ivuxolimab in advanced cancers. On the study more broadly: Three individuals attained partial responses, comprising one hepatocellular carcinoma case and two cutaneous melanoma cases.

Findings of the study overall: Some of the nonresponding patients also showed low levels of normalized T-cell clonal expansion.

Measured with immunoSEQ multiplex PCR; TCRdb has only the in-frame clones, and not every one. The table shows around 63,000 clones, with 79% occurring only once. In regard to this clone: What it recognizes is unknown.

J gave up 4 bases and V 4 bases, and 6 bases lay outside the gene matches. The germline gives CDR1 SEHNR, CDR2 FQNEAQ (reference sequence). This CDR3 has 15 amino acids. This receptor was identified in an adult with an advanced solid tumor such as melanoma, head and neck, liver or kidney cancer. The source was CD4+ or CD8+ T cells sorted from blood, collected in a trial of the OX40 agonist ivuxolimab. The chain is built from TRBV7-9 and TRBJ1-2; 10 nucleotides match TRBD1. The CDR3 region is CASSSTGGDLYGYTF. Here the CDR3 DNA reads TGTGCCAGCAGCTCGACAGGGGGCGATCTCTATGGCTACACCTTC.